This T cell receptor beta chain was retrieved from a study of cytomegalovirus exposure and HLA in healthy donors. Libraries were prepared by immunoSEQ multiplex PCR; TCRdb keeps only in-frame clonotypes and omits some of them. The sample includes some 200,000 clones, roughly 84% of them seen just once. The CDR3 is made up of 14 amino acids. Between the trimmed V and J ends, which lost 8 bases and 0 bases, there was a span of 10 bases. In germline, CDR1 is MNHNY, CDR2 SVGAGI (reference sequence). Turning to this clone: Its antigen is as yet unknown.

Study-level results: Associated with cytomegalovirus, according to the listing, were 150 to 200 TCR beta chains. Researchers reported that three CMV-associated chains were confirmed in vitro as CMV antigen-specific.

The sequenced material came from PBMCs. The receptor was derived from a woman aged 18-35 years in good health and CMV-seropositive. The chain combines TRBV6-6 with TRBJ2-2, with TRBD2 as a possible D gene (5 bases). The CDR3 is CASGNGANTGELFF. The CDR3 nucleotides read TGTGCCAGCGGTAACGGGGCGAACACCGGGGAGCTGTTTTTT.